This TCR beta chain was captured by sequencing in a study of spatial heterogeneity in lung cancer. Study-wide context: After resection, follow-up PBMC samples were sequenced when available, at a median of approximately 2 years later. Findings and limits, study-wide: There were more appearances of ubiquitous expanded tumor TCRs in blood at resection than at follow-up.

Germline CDR1 is MNHEY and CDR2 is SMNVEV (reference sequence). Trimming stripped 3 bases from V and 2 bases from J, with 8 bases between. The CDR3 covers 13 residues. Details on this clonotype: Its antigen is undetermined.

Time point specified: blood at routine non-recurrence follow-up after resection. Unsorted samples of tumor, nontumor lung or frozen PBMC had their whole RNA sequenced. On each TCR cDNA molecule, a unique molecular identifier was present. From the 5' RACE reads, TCRdb called clonotypes with MiXCR, one entry per CDR3 protein. In the table there are approximately 17,000 distinct CDR3 sequences, about 18% of which are singletons. This TCR was recovered from a male donor with early-stage non-small cell lung cancer. Material: PBMCs, obtained at follow-up. This chain links TRBV27 with TRBJ2-7; no firm D call. In DNA, the CDR3 is TGTGCCAGCAGTTTGCGGCCCGCCTACGAGCAGTACTTC. Its protein product is CASSLRPAYEQYF.